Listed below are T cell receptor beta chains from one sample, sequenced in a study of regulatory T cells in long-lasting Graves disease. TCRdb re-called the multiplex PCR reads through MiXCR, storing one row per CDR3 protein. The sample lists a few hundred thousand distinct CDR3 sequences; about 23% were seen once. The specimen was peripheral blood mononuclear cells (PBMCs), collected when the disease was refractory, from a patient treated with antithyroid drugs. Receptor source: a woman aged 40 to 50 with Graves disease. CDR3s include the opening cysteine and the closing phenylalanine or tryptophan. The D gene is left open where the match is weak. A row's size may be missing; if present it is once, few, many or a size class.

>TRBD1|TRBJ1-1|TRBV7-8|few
TGTGCCAGCAGCTTATGGGGACAGGGAACTGAAGCTTTCTTT
CASSLWGQGTEAFF
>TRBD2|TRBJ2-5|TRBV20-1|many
TGCAGTGCTAGACGAGCGGGACTCCAAGAGACCCAGTACTTC
CSARRAGLQETQYF
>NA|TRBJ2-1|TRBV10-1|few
TGCGCCAGCAGTTCCTCTAGGTACAATGAGCAGTTCTTC
CASSSSRYNEQFF
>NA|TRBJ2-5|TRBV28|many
TGTGCCAGCAGCCCGTCGGCTCCCCAAACGACCCAGTACTTC
CASSPSAPQTTQYF
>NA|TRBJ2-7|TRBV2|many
TGTGCCAGCAGTGTCTTAGAGCTCGAGCAGTACTTC
CASSVLELEQYF
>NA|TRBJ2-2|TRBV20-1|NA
TGCAGTGCCAGACCGGGACACTTAAACACCGGGGAGCTGTTTTTT
CSARPGHLNTGELFF
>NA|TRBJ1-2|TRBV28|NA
TGTGCCAGCAGTCTCCGGGACACCCTAGCCTATGGCTACACCTTC
CASSLRDTLAYGYTF
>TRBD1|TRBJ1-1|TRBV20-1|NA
TGCAGTGCTAGAGCCAGGACAGGGAACACTGAAGCTTTCTTT
CSARARTGNTEAFF
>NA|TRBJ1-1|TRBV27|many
TGTGCCAGCCCCACTTACCTATTGAACACTGAAGCTTTCTTT
CASPTYLLNTEAFF
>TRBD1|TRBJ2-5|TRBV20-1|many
TGCAGTGCTAAACGGGACAGTCTACAAGAGACCCAGTACTTC
CSAKRDSLQETQYF
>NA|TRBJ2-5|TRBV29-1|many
TGCAGCGTTCCGAAGTCGGAGACCCAGTACTTC
CSVPKSETQYF
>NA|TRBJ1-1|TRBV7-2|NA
TGTGCCAGCAGCTTAGTGGGCAGAACTGAAGCTTTCTTT
CASSLVGRTEAFF
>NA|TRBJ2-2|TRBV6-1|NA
TGTGCCAGCAGTGACGGTCTAGCCTCCGGGGAGCTGTTTTTT
CASSDGLASGELFF
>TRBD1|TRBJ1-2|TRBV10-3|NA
TGTGCCACCACCGGGACAGGGGATGGCTACACCTTC
CATTGTGDGYTF